Below, 6 T cell receptor beta chains from the same sample are listed, as sequenced in a study of blood T cell repertoires in COVID-19. The data were produced by immunoSEQ multiplex PCR, yet TCRdb's version contains in-frame clones alone and is incomplete. This sample has about 15,000 clones, with around 78% found just once. The sequenced material came from peripheral blood. The receptor source for this set is a man aged 65 to 85 with acute or convalescent COVID-19.

This clone has just a few counts. This sequence joins TRBV24-1 and TRBJ1-5; D unresolved. Trimming pared 0 bases from V and 0 bases from J, leaving 11 bases between. The germline V gene has CDR1 KGHDR and CDR2 SFDVKD. This CDR3 is 17 amino acids long. The CDR3 region is CATSDLARQDSNQPQHF. In nucleotides, the CDR3 is TGTGCCACCAGTGATTTGGCAAGGCAGGATAGCAATCAGCCCCAGCATTTT.

The V call is TRBV7-2, the J call TRBJ2-2, with D tentatively TRBD1 (6 bases). Germline V gene lookup returns CDR1 SGHTA and CDR2 FQGNSA. The CDR3 runs to 18 residues. Trimming shortened V by 1 base and J by 6 bases, and 21 bases separated the two germline ends. The CDR3 nucleotides are TGTGCCAGCAGCTTAGAGGTGGTTAGGGGGAGTTTCGCCGGGGAGCTGTTTTTT. Its protein product is CASSLEVVRGSFAGELFF.

A single count supports this clone. J is TRBJ2-6 and V is TRBV19; TRBD1 agrees at 9 bases. This CDR3 region has 18 residues. CDR1 and CDR2 from the germline V gene are LNHDA and SQIVND (reference sequence). J was trimmed by 0 bases and V by 2 bases; bases with no gene match: 5. The CDR3 DNA reads as TGTGCCAGTAGTATAATGGGGACAGGGCGCTCTGGGGCCAACGTCCTGACTTTC. Encoded protein: CASSIMGTGRSGANVLTF.

This rearrangement joins TRBV12-5 to TRBJ2-5; D may be TRBD2 (6 bases). Germline V gene data show CDR1 as LGHNT and CDR2 as FRNRAP. V lost 5 bases and J 4 bases, leaving 14 bases between the germline ends. The CDR3 sequence is 14 residues long. CDR3 coding DNA: TGTGCTAGTGGTGCGTTGCCGGGAGCAGAGACCCAGTACTTC. Its translation is CASGALPGAETQYF.

The J gene is TRBJ1-2, the V gene TRBV7-2; TRBD1 matches 7 bases. V gave up 3 bases and J gave up 1 base; unmatched junction bases: 5. This CDR3 spans 15 amino acids. The germline gives CDR1 SGHTA, CDR2 FQGNSA. The CDR3 sequence is CASSLSGTDNYGYTF. In DNA, the CDR3 is TGTGCCAGCAGCTTGTCTGGGACAGATAACTATGGCTACACCTTC.

The chain couples TRBV14 to TRBJ1-1; 8 bases line up with TRBD1. Germline CDR1 and CDR2: SGHDN and FVKESK. This CDR3 has 15 amino acids. V dropped 2 bases and J dropped 0; count of bases not matched to a gene: 2. CDR3 sequence: CASSQLTGVNTEAFF. The CDR3 DNA reads TGTGCCAGCAGCCAACTGACAGGGGTGAACACTGAAGCTTTCTTT.